This TCR beta chain was recorded in a study of beta chain features in type 1 diabetes. This CDR3 has 11 residues. The germline CDR1 and CDR2 sequences are SNHLY and FYNNEI. Trimming shortened V by 6 bases and J by 3 bases, and 5 bases separated the two germline ends. The study's findings and limits: Sequencing the cDNA could make cells with high TCR expression show up more than they should. The study found that naive, central memory and Treg TCRB repertoires appeared more similar in patients than in healthy donors. Significant though moderate, a shortening of TCRB CDR3s appeared in all four CD4+ subsets of Type 1 diabetes patients.

Every bit of the isolated RNA underwent reverse transcription, so sequencing read expressed TCRB transcripts. Measured with immunoSEQ multiplex PCR; TCRdb has only the in-frame clones, and not every one. The data hold around 250,000 clones, with 68% observed a single time. Points on this clone: Its antigen is still unknown.

The chain uses TRBV2 and TRBJ2-5, with D unresolved. Sequencing used naive CD4+ T cells from blood. The TCR originated in a man aged 25-45 years in good health. The CDR3 DNA reads TGTGCCAGCAGGGCCGAAGAGACCCAGTACTTC. Translating it yields CASRAEETQYF.